Sequencing of this TCR beta chain was carried out in a study of patients and donors after allogeneic stem cell transplantation (dated by TCRdb to about 2020). The CDR3 spans 15 residues, from the cysteine through the phenylalanine. Kept here is only the CDR3 DNA, which spans 45 bases and is read in frame from base 1. According to the germline V gene, CDR1 reads MNHNS and CDR2 reads SASEGT. The V and J ends are trimmed by 6 bases and 2 bases, leaving 16 bases between them. This clonotype has more than one count but fewer than ten. There is no known antigen for this receptor. No much larger clone exists at a distance of one base, and base qualities are not known. Libraries were prepared through RT-PCR. TCRdb names NextSeq 550 as the instrument used. The raw public data were reprocessed by TCRdb itself: fastp quality trimming at Q25, MiXCR clonotype calling, in-frame beta chains only. Every distinct CDR3 protein forms one entry, paired with its most common genes and DNA. Present in this sample are about a million distinct CDR3 sequences, 18% of which were seen just once. Together, the top ten hold 6% of the sample.

The sample consisted of blood, either unsorted or a sorted T cell fraction (not recorded which). This chain joins TRBV6-1 to TRBJ2-5; 6 matching bases give a weak D call of TRBD1. This TCR was recovered from a human donor who was either an allogeneic HSCT recipient or a stem cell or donor lymphocyte infusion donor (not recorded which). It is not recorded whose cells these are; they may come from a transplant donor. The CDR3 here reads CASSHLGAVQETQYF. The nucleotides read TGTGCCAGCAGCCATCTGGGGGCGGTTCAAGAGACCCAGTACTTC.